This TCR beta chain comes out of a study of cytomegalovirus exposure and HLA in healthy donors. Of note for this clone: Antigen specificity is unknown.

Study outcomes and limitations: In an earlier analysis, productive rearrangement rates for most beta V segments clustered near 87% or 30%. A later analysis by the authors found several of the most significant clusters apparently linked to common viral pathogens. In a later analysis, V- and J-gene trimming of beta chains associated with a DCLRE1C missense variant, replicated independently. Later work showed greater clonal expansion in HLA-associated TCR beta chains than in equally common others.

CDR1 is SGHTA and CDR2 is FQGTGA in the germline V gene. V dropped 5 bases and J dropped 5; count of bases not matched to a gene: 7. This CDR3 has 15 amino acids. The study ran its PCR with 60 Vbeta and 13 Jbeta primers. Produced via immunoSEQ multiplex PCR; TCRdb's table is partial and in-frame only. The table lists over 150,000 clones, just under 80% of them singletons. Material: PBMCs. The receptor's source is a woman aged 50 to 60 in good health and CMV-seropositive. The V gene is TRBV7-3, the J gene TRBJ1-1; 11 nucleotides match TRBD1. CDR3 sequence (DNA): TGTGCCAGCAGCGACGGACAGGGGGCGCGGACTGAAGCTTTCTTT. Translated, it gives CASSDGQGARTEAFF.